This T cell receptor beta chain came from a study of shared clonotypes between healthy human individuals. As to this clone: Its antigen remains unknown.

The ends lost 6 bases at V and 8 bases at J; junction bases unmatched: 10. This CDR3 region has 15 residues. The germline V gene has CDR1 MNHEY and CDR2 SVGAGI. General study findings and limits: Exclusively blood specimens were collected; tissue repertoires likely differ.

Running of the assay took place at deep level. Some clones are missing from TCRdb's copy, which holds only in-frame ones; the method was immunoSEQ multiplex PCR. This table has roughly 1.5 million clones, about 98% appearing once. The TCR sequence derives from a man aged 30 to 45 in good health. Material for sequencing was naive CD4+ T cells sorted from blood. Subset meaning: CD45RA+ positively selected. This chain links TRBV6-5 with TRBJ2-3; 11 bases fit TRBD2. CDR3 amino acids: CASSSAALAGATQYF. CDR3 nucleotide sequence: TGTGCCAGCAGCTCGGCTGCACTAGCGGGAGCTACGCAGTATTTT.